This T cell receptor beta chain was observed in a study of identical twins. This clonotype showed up many times. The V end lost 0 bases, the J end lost 4 bases, and 15 bases lay between the germline ends. The CDR3 spans 16 residues. CDR1 is LGHNA, CDR2 YNFKEQ, per germline. TCRdb passed the 5' RACE reads through MiXCR, listing each CDR3 protein once. The table lists under 400,000 distinct CDR3 sequences, around 9% of them singletons, with 8.5% to 10% in the top ten. This clonotype was sampled from a woman in her 50s in good health. Input material: naive T cells sorted from blood. V usage is TRBV4-2 and J usage is TRBJ1-2; D is ambiguous. DNA for the CDR3: TGTGCCAGCAGCCAAGAGGGAGGGAAAATAAGCTATGGCTACACCTTC. It yields the protein CASSQEGGKISYGYTF.